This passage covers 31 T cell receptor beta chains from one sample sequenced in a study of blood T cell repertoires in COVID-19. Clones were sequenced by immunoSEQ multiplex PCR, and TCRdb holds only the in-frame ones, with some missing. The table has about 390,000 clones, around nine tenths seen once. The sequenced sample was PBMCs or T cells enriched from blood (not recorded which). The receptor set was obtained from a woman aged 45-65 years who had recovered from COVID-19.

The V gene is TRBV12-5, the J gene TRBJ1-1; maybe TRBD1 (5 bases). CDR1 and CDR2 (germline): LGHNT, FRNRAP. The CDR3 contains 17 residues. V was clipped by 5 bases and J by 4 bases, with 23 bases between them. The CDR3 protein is CASGGLGTRGGGTEAFF. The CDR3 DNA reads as TGTGCTAGTGGTGGGCTGGGGACTAGGGGTGGAGGCACTGAAGCTTTCTTT. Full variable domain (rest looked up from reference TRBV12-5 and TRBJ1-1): DARVTQTPRHKVTEMGQEVTMRCQPILGHNTVFWYRQTMMQGLELLAYFRNRAPLDDSGMPKDRFSAEMPDATLATLKIQPSEPRDSAVYFCASGGLGTRGGGTEAFFGQGTRLTVV.

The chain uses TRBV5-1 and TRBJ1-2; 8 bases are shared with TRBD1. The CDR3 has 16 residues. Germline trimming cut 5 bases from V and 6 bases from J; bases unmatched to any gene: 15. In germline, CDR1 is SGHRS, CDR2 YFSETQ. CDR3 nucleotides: TGCGCCAGCAGTAGTTCTTCTAGCGGACAGGGTCATGGCTACACCTTC. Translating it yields CASSSSSSGQGHGYTF.

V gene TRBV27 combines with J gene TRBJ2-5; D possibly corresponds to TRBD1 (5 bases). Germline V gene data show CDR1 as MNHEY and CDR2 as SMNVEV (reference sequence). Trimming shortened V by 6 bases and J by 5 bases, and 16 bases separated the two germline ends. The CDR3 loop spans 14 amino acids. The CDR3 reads CASRGTGDSETQYF. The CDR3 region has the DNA TGTGCCAGCAGAGGAACAGGCGATTCGGAGACCCAGTACTTC.

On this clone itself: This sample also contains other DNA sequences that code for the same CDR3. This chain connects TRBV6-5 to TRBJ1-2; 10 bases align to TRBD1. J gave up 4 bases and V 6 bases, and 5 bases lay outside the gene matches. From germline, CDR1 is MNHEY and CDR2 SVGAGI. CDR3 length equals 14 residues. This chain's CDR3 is CASSPGTGAYGYTF. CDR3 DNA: TGTGCCAGCAGCCCCGGGACAGGGGCCTATGGCTACACCTTC.

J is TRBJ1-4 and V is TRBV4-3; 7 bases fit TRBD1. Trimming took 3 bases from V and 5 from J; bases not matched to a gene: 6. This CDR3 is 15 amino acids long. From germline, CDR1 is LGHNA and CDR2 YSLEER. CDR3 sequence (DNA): TGCGCCAGCAGCCACGAGGGGGCGAGGAATGAAAAACTGTTTTTT. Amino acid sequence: CASSHEGARNEKLFF.

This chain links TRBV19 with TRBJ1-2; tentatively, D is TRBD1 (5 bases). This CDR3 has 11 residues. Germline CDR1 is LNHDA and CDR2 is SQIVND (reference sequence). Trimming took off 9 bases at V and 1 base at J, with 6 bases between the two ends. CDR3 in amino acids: CASGGNYGYTF. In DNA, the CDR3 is TGTGCCAGCGGGGGTAACTATGGCTACACCTTC.

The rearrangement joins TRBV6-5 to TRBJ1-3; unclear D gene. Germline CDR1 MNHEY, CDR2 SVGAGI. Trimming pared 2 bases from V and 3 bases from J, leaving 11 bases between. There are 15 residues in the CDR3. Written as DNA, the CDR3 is TGTGCCAGCAGTTACAAGGAGGGTAGTGGAAACACCATATATTTT. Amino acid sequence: CASSYKEGSGNTIYF.

The CDR3 DNA follows: TGTGCCAGCAGCTCCGGACAGAACCTAGTATCCCAGCATTTT. It is translated as CASSSGQNLVSQHF. The chain employs TRBV5-6 and TRBJ1-5; tentatively, D is TRBD1 (6 bases). The V and J ends lost 3 bases and 11 bases respectively, with 18 bases between them. CDR3 length: 14 residues. Germline-derived CDR1 and CDR2 are SGHDT and YYEEEE.

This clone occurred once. The CDR3 DNA is TGTGCCAGCAGCTTAGTCGGCGACAGGGGAAACACTGAAGCTTTCTTT. This encodes CASSLVGDRGNTEAFF. The chain combines TRBV11-2 with TRBJ1-1, with TRBD1 identical over 8 bases. Germline lookup yields CDR1 SGHAT and CDR2 FQNNGV. The junction had 6 bases not matched to a gene; V was cut back by 1 base and J by 2 bases. CDR3 length: 16 residues.

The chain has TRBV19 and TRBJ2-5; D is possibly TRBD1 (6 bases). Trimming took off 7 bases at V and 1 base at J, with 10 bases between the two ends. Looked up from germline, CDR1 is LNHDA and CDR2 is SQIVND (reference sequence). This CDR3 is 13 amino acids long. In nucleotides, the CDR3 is TGTGCCAGTACCTCGACAGGCCAAGAGACCCAGTACTTC. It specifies CASTSTGQETQYF.

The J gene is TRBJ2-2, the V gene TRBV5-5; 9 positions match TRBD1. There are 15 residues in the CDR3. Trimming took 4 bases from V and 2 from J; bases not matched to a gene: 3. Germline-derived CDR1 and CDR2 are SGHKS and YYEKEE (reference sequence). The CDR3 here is CASSPTGGNTGELFF. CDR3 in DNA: TGTGCCAGCAGCCCGACAGGGGGAAACACCGGGGAGCTGTTTTTT.

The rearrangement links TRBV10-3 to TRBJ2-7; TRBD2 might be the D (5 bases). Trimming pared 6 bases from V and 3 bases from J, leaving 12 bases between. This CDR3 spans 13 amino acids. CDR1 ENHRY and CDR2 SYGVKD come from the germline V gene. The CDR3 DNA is TGTGCCATCAGCGCCCACGGGATCTACGAGCAGTACTTC. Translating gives CAISAHGIYEQYF.

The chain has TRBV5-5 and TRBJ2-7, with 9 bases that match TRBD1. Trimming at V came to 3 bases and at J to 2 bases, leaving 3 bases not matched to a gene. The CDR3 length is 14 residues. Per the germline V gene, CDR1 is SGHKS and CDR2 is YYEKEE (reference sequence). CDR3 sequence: CASSWGQGAYEQYF. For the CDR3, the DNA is TGTGCCAGCAGCTGGGGACAGGGAGCCTACGAGCAGTACTTC.

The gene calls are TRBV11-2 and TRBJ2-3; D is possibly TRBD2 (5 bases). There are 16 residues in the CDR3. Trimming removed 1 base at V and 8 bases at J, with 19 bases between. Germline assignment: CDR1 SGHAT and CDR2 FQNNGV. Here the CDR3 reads CASSLVPGSVAATQYF. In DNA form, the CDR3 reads TGTGCCAGCAGCTTAGTACCGGGATCTGTGGCAGCTACGCAGTATTTT.

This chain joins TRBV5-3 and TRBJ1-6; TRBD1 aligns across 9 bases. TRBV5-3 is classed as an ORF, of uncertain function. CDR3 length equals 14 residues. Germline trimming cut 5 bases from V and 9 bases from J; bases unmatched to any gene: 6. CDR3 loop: CARRSRDRASPLHF. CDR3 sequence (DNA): TGTGCCAGAAGATCCCGGGACAGGGCTTCACCCCTCCACTTT.

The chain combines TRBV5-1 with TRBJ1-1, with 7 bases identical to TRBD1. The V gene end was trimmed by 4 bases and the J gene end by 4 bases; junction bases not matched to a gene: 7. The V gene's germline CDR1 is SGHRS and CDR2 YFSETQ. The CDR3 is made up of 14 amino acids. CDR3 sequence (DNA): TGCGCCAGCAGCCTCGGACAGGACGGCACTGAAGCTTTCTTT. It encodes CASSLGQDGTEAFF. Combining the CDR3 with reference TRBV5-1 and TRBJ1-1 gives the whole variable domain KAGVTQTPRYLIKTRGQQVTLSCSPISGHRSVSWYQQTPGQGLQFLFEYFSETQRNKGNFPGRFSGRQFSNSRSEMNVSTLELGDSALYLCASSLGQDGTEAFFGQGTRLTVV.

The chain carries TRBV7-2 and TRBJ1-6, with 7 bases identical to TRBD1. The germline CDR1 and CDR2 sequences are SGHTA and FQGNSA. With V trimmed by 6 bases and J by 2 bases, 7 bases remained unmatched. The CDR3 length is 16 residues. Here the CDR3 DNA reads TGTGCCAGCAGACAGGGGTTTTCCGCCTATAATTCACCCCTCCACTTT. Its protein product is CASRQGFSAYNSPLHF. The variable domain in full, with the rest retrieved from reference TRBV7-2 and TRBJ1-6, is GAGVSQSPSNKVTEKGKDVELRCDPISGHTALYWYRQSLGQGLEFLIYFQGNSAPDKSGLPSDRFSAERTGGSVSTLTIQRTQQEDSAVYLCASRQGFSAYNSPLHFGNGTRLTVT.

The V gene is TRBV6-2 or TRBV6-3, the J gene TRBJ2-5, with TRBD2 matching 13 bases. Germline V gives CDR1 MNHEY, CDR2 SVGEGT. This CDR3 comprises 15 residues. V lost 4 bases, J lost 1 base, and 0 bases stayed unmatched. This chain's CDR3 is CASSWTSGGQETQYF. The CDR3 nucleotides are TGTGCCAGCAGTTGGACTAGCGGGGGCCAAGAGACCCAGTACTTC.

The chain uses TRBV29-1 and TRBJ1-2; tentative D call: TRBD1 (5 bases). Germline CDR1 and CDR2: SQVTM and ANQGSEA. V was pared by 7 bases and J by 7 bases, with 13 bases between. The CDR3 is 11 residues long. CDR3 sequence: CSGRVEGGYTF. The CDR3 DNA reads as TGCAGCGGCAGGGTGGAGGGTGGCTACACCTTC.

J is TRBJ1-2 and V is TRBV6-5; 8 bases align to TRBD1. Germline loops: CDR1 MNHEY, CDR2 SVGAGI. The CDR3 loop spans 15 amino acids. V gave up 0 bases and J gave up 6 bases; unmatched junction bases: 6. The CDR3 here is CASSYSRQGTDGYTF. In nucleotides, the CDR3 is TGTGCCAGCAGTTACTCACGACAGGGGACCGATGGCTACACCTTC.

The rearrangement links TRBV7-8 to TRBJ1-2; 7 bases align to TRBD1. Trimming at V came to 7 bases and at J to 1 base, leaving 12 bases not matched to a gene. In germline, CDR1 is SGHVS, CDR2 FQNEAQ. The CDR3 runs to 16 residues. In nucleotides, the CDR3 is TGTGCCAGCACCCCTGGCGTCAGGGGGGATAACTATGGCTACACCTTC. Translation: CASTPGVRGDNYGYTF.

As DNA, the CDR3 is TGTGCCAGCTCCTCCCCTGACAGGGGCTATGGCTACACCTTC. Translation gives CASSSPDRGYGYTF. The rearrangement joins TRBV6-5 to TRBJ1-2; 8 bases agree with TRBD1. CDR1 is MNHEY and CDR2 is SVGAGI in the germline V gene. This CDR3 is 14 amino acids long. Trimming cost V 8 bases and J 4 bases; bases outside gene matches: 9.

CDR3 nucleotides: TGTGCCTGGAGTGTACGGTCACCCCTCCACTTT. Residues: CAWSVRSPLHF. This chain uses TRBV30 with TRBJ1-6; D not resolved. V lost 0 bases, J lost 10 bases, and 4 bases lay in between. The CDR3 sequence is 11 residues long. Germline CDR1 is GTSNPN and CDR2 is SVGIG (reference sequence).

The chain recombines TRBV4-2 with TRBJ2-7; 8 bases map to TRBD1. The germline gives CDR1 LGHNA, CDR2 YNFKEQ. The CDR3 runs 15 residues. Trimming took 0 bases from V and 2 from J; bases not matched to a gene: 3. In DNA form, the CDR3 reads TGTGCCAGCAGCCAAGATGTGACAGGGGCCTACGAGCAGTACTTC. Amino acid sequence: CASSQDVTGAYEQYF.

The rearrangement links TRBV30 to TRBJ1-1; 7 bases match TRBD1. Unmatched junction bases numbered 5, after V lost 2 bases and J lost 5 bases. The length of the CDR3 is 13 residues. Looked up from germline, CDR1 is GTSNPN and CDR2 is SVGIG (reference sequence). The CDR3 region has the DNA TGTGCCTGGAGTAGGACAGGTCCTACTGAAGCTTTCTTT. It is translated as CAWSRTGPTEAFF.

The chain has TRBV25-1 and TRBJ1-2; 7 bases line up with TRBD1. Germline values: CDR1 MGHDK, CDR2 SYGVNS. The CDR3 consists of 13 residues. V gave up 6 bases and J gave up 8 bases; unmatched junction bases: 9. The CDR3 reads CASSPTGLKGYTF. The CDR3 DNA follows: TGTGCCAGCAGCCCGACAGGGTTAAAGGGCTACACCTTC.

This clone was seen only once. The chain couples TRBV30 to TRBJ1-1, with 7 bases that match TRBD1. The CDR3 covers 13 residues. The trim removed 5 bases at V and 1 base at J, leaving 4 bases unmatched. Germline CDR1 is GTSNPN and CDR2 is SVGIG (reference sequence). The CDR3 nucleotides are TGTGCCTGGCGACAGGGACAGAACACTGAAGCTTTCTTT. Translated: CAWRQGQNTEAFF.

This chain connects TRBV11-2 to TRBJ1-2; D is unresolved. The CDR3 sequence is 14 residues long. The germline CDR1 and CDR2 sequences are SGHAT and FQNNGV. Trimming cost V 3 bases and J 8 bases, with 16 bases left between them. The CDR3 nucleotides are TGTGCCAGCAGCTTGGACGAGGGAATCGGGGGCTACACCTTC. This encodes CASSLDEGIGGYTF.

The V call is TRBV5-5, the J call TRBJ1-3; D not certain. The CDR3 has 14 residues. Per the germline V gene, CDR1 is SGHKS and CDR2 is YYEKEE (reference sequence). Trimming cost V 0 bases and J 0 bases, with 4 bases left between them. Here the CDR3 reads CASSLASSGNTIYF. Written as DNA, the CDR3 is TGTGCCAGCAGCTTGGCGAGCTCTGGAAACACCATATATTTT.

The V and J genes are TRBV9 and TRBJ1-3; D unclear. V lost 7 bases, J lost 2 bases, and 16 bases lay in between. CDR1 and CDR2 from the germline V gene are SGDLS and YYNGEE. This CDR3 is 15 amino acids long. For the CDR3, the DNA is TGTGCCAGCGGATGGAGTTCCGAACCTGGAAACACCATATATTTT. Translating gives CASGWSSEPGNTIYF.

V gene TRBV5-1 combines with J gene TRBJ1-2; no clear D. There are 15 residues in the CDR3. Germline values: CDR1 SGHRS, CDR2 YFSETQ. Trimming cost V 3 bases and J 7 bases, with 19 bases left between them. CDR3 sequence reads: CASSSLLLGDGGYTF. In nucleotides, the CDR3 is TGCGCCAGCAGCTCCCTCCTTTTAGGAGACGGTGGCTACACCTTC.